Shown below are 18 T cell receptor beta chains from a single sample sequenced in a study of T cells in Graves' hyperthyroidism and ophthalmopathy. TCR beta CDR3 regions were amplified from RNA. Using the HTBI primer set, a first-round RT-PCR was run on the TCR CDR3. TCRdb called the multiplex PCR reads again in MiXCR, with one record for every CDR3 protein. The sample includes hundreds of thousands of distinct CDR3 sequences, 45% of them seen just once. The sample consisted of peripheral blood or thyroid tissue (not recorded which). The receptors originated from an adult man with Graves' disease, either hyperthyroidism or ophthalmopathy (not recorded which).

This clonotype was seen at least ten times. The chain is built from TRBV10-2 and TRBJ1-5; D ambiguous. The germline gives CDR1 WSHSY, CDR2 SAAADI. Trimming cost V 0 bases and J 6 bases, with 15 bases left between them. CDR3 size: 16 residues. This CDR3 reads CASSESWATFGQPQHF. As DNA, the CDR3 is TGCGCCAGCAGTGAGTCGTGGGCGACCTTCGGTCAGCCCCAGCATTTT.

CDR3 in amino acids: CSASAVGNSPLHF. As DNA, the CDR3 is TGCAGTGCTAGTGCGGTAGGGAATTCACCCCTCCACTTT. V gene TRBV20-1 combines with J gene TRBJ1-6; D is unclear. V was trimmed by 3 bases and J by 7 bases, leaving 10 bases between them. Germline V lookup: CDR1 DFQATT, CDR2 SNEGSKA (reference sequence). The CDR3 runs 13 residues.

The rearrangement joins TRBV7-9 to TRBJ2-5, with D maybe TRBD1 (5 bases). The CDR3 length is 15 residues. Per germline, CDR1 SEHNR and CDR2 FQNEAQ (reference sequence). With 1 base removed from V and 0 bases from J, the gap between germline ends came to 9 bases. The CDR3 loop reads CASSLDRNYQETQYF. CDR3 nucleotides: TGTGCCAGCAGCTTAGACAGGAACTACCAAGAGACCCAGTACTTC.

The chain carries TRBV2 and TRBJ1-5, with D unclear. Between the trimmed V and J ends, which lost 5 bases and 3 bases, there was a span of 14 bases. Germline V gives CDR1 SNHLY, CDR2 FYNNEI. This CDR3 has 15 residues. In DNA, the CDR3 is TGTGCCAGCAGTTTATACTTCCAGCTCAATCAGCCCCAGCATTTT. Protein product: CASSLYFQLNQPQHF. The full variable domain, in which reference TRBV2 and TRBJ1-5 provide the parts outside the CDR3, is EPEVTQTPSHQVTQMGQEVILRCVPISNHLYFYWYRQILGQKVEFLVSFYNNEISEKSEIFDDQFSVERPDGSNFTLKIRSTKLEDSAMYFCASSLYFQLNQPQHFGDGTRLSIL.

With respect to this clonotype: With a much larger clone just one base away, this may be a read error. The V and J genes are TRBV10-3 and TRBJ1-1; D perhaps matches TRBD1 (6 bases). Trimming took off 6 bases at V and 12 bases at J, with 14 bases between the two ends. The V gene's germline CDR1 is ENHRY and CDR2 SYGVKD. CDR3 size: 11 residues. CDR3 sequence reads: CAISLGQGSFF. CDR3 DNA sequence: TGTGCCATCAGCTTAGGCCAGGGGTCTTTCTTT.

The chain has TRBV7-8 and TRBJ1-5; 10 bases align to TRBD1. J lost 10 bases, V lost 3 bases, and 6 bases had no gene match. The CDR3 totals 14 residues. The germline V gene has CDR1 SGHVS and CDR2 FQNEAQ. This CDR3 reads CASSFEGQGKPQHF. In DNA form, the CDR3 reads TGTGCCAGCAGCTTTGAGGGACAGGGGAAACCCCAGCATTTT.

The CDR3 DNA follows: TGTGCCAGCAGCCAAGTCTTGAGCAATCAGCCCCAGCATTTT. This codes for CASSQVLSNQPQHF. V usage is TRBV9 and J usage is TRBJ1-5, with D hard to call. Per the germline V gene, CDR1 is SGDLS and CDR2 is YYNGEE. The germline V and J ends were trimmed by 4 bases and 1 base, with 9 bases remaining between them. The CDR3 spans 14 residues.

The gene calls are TRBV24-1 and TRBJ1-2; 12 bases match TRBD1. Trimming removed 4 bases from V and 5 bases from J; junction bases left unmatched: 7. CDR3 length equals 16 residues. CDR1 and CDR2 from the germline V gene are KGHDR and SFDVKD. The CDR3 loop reads CATSEGPGQGAYGYTF. As DNA, the CDR3 is TGTGCCACCAGTGAAGGACCGGGACAGGGGGCGTATGGCTACACCTTC.

This clonotype was seen ten or more times. The chain couples TRBV12-3 or TRBV12-4 to TRBJ1-5; no reliable D call. The CDR3 contains 13 residues. Trimming cost V 6 bases and J 2 bases, with 8 bases left between them. CDR3 in amino acids: CASSRVGNQPQHF. The CDR3 DNA is TGTGCCAGCAGCCGGGTAGGCAATCAGCCCCAGCATTTT.

This clonotype came up many times. The CDR3 DNA sequence: TGTGCCACACGGGGGGACAGGAAACTGTTTTTT. Encoded protein: CATRGDRKLFF. The chain recombines TRBV15 with TRBJ1-4; 8 bases fit TRBD1. The CDR3 spans 11 residues. V lost 9 bases to trimming and J lost 11 bases; unmatched junction nucleotides: 5. Germline loops: CDR1 LNHNV, CDR2 YYDKDF (reference sequence).

Comment on this clonotype: The junction shows a germline mismatch at one end, possibly a read error. V is TRBV20-1 and J is TRBJ2-5; D call uncertain. The CDR3 spans 14 residues. CDR1 is DFQATT, CDR2 SNEGSKA, per germline (reference sequence). The CDR3: CSARGFPREETQYF. DNA for the CDR3: TGCAGTGCGAGAGGTTTTCCTAGAGAGGAGACCCAGTACTTC.

Comments on this clonotype: The junction departs from the called germline gene at one end, perhaps through a read error. The rearrangement uses TRBV5-1 and TRBJ2-7, with 7 bases fitting TRBD1. Germline loops: CDR1 SGHRS, CDR2 YFSETQ. The CDR3 totals 12 residues. CDR3 in DNA: TGCGCCACCAGCCAGGACAGGTCAAAGCAGTACTTC. It codes for CATSQDRSKQYF.

V gene TRBV20-1 combines with J gene TRBJ2-2; a possible D gene is TRBD1 (6 bases). Germline V CDR1 and CDR2: DFQATT, SNEGSKA (reference sequence). The CDR3 is made up of 15 amino acids. With 0 bases removed from V and 6 bases from J, the gap between germline ends came to 14 bases. CDR3 amino acids: CSARDPDRLPGELFF. The CDR3 DNA reads as TGCAGTGCTAGAGACCCCGACAGGCTACCCGGGGAGCTGTTTTTT.

The rearrangement uses TRBV3-1 and TRBJ1-2, with 7 bases that match TRBD1. The CDR3 contains 15 residues. Germline loops: CDR1 LGHDT, CDR2 YNNKEL (reference sequence). The junction had 7 bases not matched to a gene; V was cut back by 4 bases and J by 2 bases. The CDR3 coding sequence is TGTGCCAGCAGCCCATCCCGGGGACAGAACTATGGCTACACCTTC. The encoded protein is CASSPSRGQNYGYTF.

The sample holds many counts of this clonotype. CDR3 nucleotide sequence: TGCAGCGTTGAACCCCAACCCCCAGAAAAACTGTTTTTT. Amino acid sequence: CSVEPQPPEKLFF. This sequence joins TRBV29-1 and TRBJ1-4; D remains ambiguous. Germline V gives CDR1 SQVTM, CDR2 ANQGSEA. V shed 2 bases and J shed 8 bases, with 12 bases lying between them. This CDR3 is built from 13 residues. The whole variable domain, filled in from reference TRBV29-1 and TRBJ1-4, reads SAVISQKPSRDICQRGTSLTIQCQVDSQVTMMFWYRQQPGQSLTLIATANQGSEATYESGFVIDKFPISRPNLTFSTLTVSNMSPEDSSIYLCSVEPQPPEKLFFGSGTQLSVL.

The chain carries TRBV4-1 and TRBJ1-5; D perhaps matches TRBD1 (6 bases). Trimming removed 1 base at V and 6 bases at J, with 13 bases between. The CDR3 consists of 15 residues. The germline V gene has CDR1 MGHRA and CDR2 YSYEKL. Here the CDR3 DNA reads TGCGCCAGCAGCCAAGTAACAGGGAAGGGTCAGCCCCAGCATTTT. Translated, it gives CASSQVTGKGQPQHF.

The genes are TRBV20-1 and TRBJ1-1, with 9 positions matching TRBD1. The CDR3 has 16 residues. V lost 3 bases and J lost 0; bases outside the gene matches: 8. Germline CDR1 is DFQATT and CDR2 is SNEGSKA (reference sequence). The DNA of the CDR3 is TGCAGTGCTAGCTCGGGACAGGGATTTATGAACACTGAAGCTTTCTTT. This encodes CSASSGQGFMNTEAFF.

V usage is TRBV9 and J usage is TRBJ1-5; D is unclear. Deletions cut 9 bases from V and 0 bases from J, with 10 bases between. The CDR3 totals 13 residues. The germline gives CDR1 SGDLS, CDR2 YYNGEE. Here the CDR3 DNA reads TGTGCCACCACCGATAATAGCAATCAGCCCCAGCATTTT. It encodes CATTDNSNQPQHF.